These 17 T cell receptor beta chains were sequenced from one sample in a study of PD-1 blockade in classical Hodgkin lymphoma. Following autologous stem cell transplantation, relapse occurred in every patient, and exposure to brentuximab vedotin varied. TCRdb's copy holds only in-frame clones and misses some; the assay was immunoSEQ multiplex PCR. Of roughly 150,000 clones listed, nearly 80% are singletons. This material consisted of peripheral blood mononuclear cells (PBMCs), taken before the second cycle of nivolumab. The receptors were sampled from a human donor with classical Hodgkin lymphoma.

For this clone: A read error may account for a junction end that differs from germline. The chain couples TRBV7-7 to TRBJ2-5, with 9 bases fitting TRBD2. The germline CDR1 and CDR2 sequences are SSHAT and FNYEAQ (reference sequence). The CDR3 spans 15 residues. CDR3 region: CASSLGASGVETQYF. The CDR3 nucleotides are TGTGCTAGCAGCTTAGGGGCTAGCGGGGTTGAGACCCAGTACTTC.

The chain is built from TRBV5-1 and TRBJ2-7, with a tentative D call TRBD1 (5 bases). Germline V gene lookup returns CDR1 SGHRS and CDR2 YFSETQ. The V and J ends lost 0 bases and 4 bases respectively, with 11 bases between them. This CDR3 is 14 amino acids long. The CDR3 DNA reads TGCGCCAGCAGCTTGGTGCAGGCAGGGTACGAGCAGTACTTC. It is translated as CASSLVQAGYEQYF.

The chain employs TRBV14 and TRBJ1-2; 7 bases match TRBD1. The J segment lost 9 bases and the V segment lost 4 bases, leaving 11 bases of the junction unmatched. Germline V gene data show CDR1 as SGHDN and CDR2 as FVKESK. This CDR3 has 14 residues. The CDR3 bases are TGTGCCAGCAGCCTAACAGGGGCGCCGGAGAGCTACACCTTC. This sequence encodes CASSLTGAPESYTF.

The V gene is TRBV11-1, the J gene TRBJ2-1, with D possibly TRBD2 on 8 matching bases. Looked up from germline, CDR1 is SGHAT and CDR2 is FQDESV (reference sequence). Trimming removed 3 bases from V and 8 bases from J, with 23 bases in between. There are 17 residues in the CDR3. The CDR3 is CASSFQAPGLGTDEQFF. DNA for the CDR3: TGTGCCAGCAGCTTCCAGGCCCCGGGACTAGGGACAGATGAGCAGTTCTTC.

The V gene is TRBV19, the J gene TRBJ2-6; tentative D call: TRBD1 (6 bases). V was cut by 6 bases and J by 2 bases, with 8 bases left in between. The CDR3 extends over 14 amino acids. Germline-derived CDR1 and CDR2 are LNHDA and SQIVND (reference sequence). The CDR3 here is CASRNRAGANVLTF. For the CDR3, the DNA is TGTGCCAGTAGAAACAGGGCTGGGGCCAACGTCCTGACTTTC.

This clone was counted once. The gene calls are TRBV27 and TRBJ1-2; no firm D call. The germline gives CDR1 MNHEY, CDR2 SMNVEV (reference sequence). Trimming stripped 5 bases from V and 3 bases from J, with 16 bases between. The CDR3 has 15 residues. The CDR3 coding sequence is TGTGCCAGCAGTCCGGTACCAGCGCGAGACTATGGCTACACCTTC. This codes for CASSPVPARDYGYTF.

The rearrangement joins TRBV18 to TRBJ1-6, with 9 bases lining up with TRBD1. V lost 6 bases, J lost 5 bases, and 11 bases stayed unmatched. This CDR3 is built from 17 residues. CDR1 KGHSH and CDR2 LQKENI come from the germline V gene. The CDR3 loop is CASSLSGTGNNNSPLHF. DNA of the CDR3: TGTGCCAGCTCGCTGTCCGGGACAGGGAATAATAATTCACCCCTCCACTTT.

Written as DNA, the CDR3 is TGTGCCAGCAGCAAAGTGATTATCGGGGTCCAGATAATCGCCTATAATTCACCCCTCCACTTT. Translating it yields CASSKVIIGVQIIAYNSPLHF. The genes are TRBV21-1 and TRBJ1-6. TRBV21-1 constitutes a pseudogene. This CDR3 contains 21 residues.

The genes are TRBV6-5 and TRBJ2-5; 10 bases are shared with TRBD2. Per the germline V gene, CDR1 is MNHEY and CDR2 is SVGAGI. The CDR3 runs 15 residues. The J segment lost 0 bases and the V segment lost 6 bases, leaving 4 bases of the junction unmatched. The CDR3 loop is CASSAGLANQETQYF. The CDR3 nucleotides read TGTGCCAGCAGCGCGGGACTAGCGAACCAAGAGACCCAGTACTTC.

The chain employs TRBV6-6 and TRBJ1-6; no reliable D call. CDR3 size: 15 residues. Germline CDR1 is MNHNY and CDR2 is SVGAGI (reference sequence). Trimming shortened V by 6 bases and J by 8 bases, and 17 bases separated the two germline ends. The CDR3 sequence is CASSPTTRWDSPLHF. Written as DNA, the CDR3 is TGTGCCAGCAGCCCGACAACGCGATGGGATTCACCCCTCCACTTT.

The rearrangement uses TRBV5-6 and TRBJ2-7; 10 bases agree with TRBD2. V lost 2 bases to trimming and J lost 4 bases; unmatched junction nucleotides: 3. The CDR3 spans 14 residues. From germline, CDR1 is SGHDT and CDR2 YYEEEE. CDR3 in amino acids: CASSFPSGGYEQYF. The CDR3 nucleotides read TGTGCCAGCAGCTTTCCTAGCGGGGGTTACGAGCAGTACTTC.

This clone was observed a few times. CDR3 nucleotide sequence: TGTGCCATCAGTGTGAGGGTGGAGAATTCACCCCTCCACTTT. Its translation is CAISVRVENSPLHF. The chain employs TRBV10-3 and TRBJ1-6, with no clear D. Germline CDR1 and CDR2: ENHRY and SYGVKD. V gave up 4 bases and J gave up 7 bases, with 11 bases separating them. This CDR3 comprises 14 residues.

The V gene is TRBV5-1, the J gene TRBJ2-3; 8 bases line up with TRBD2. CDR1 is SGHRS and CDR2 is YFSETQ in the germline V gene. The V and J ends lost 0 bases and 0 bases, in that order; junction bases with no gene match: 6. This CDR3 spans 17 amino acids. CDR3 DNA sequence: TGCGCCAGCAGCTTGGCCGTCCAGCGGGGGAGCACAGATACGCAGTATTTT. Its protein is CASSLAVQRGSTDTQYF.

This clone was recorded only once. The chain uses TRBV7-2 and TRBJ1-6, with D perhaps matching TRBD1 (5 bases). Trimming left V 2 bases short and J 5 bases short, with 10 bases between. CDR3 length equals 15 residues. Germline V lookup: CDR1 SGHTA, CDR2 FQGNSA. CDR3 loop: CASSLQGLDNSPLHF. The CDR3 nucleotides read TGTGCCAGCAGCTTACAGGGACTCGATAATTCACCCCTCCACTTT.

The chain couples TRBV20-1 to TRBJ2-5; D remains ambiguous. The V gene's germline CDR1 is DFQATT and CDR2 SNEGSKA (reference sequence). The CDR3 contains 11 residues. Trimming removed 5 bases at V and 5 bases at J, with 9 bases between. Here the CDR3 reads CSARASETQYF. The CDR3 DNA is TGCAGTGCTCGGGCGAGCGAGACCCAGTACTTC.

This chain links TRBV7-9 with TRBJ2-1; 9 bases are a match to TRBD2. The CDR3 is made up of 14 amino acids. V lost 8 bases, J lost 7 bases, and 9 bases stayed unmatched. The germline V gene encodes CDR1 SEHNR and CDR2 FQNEAQ (reference sequence). The CDR3 region has the DNA TGTGCCAGCGGACGTAGCGGGAGCAGGAATGAGCAGTTCTTC. This translates into CASGRSGSRNEQFF.

This chain joins TRBV6-5 and TRBJ1-6; D remains ambiguous. This CDR3 has 13 amino acids. The ends were cut back, 5 bases at V and 5 bases at J, with 7 bases in the middle. Germline CDR1 reads MNHEY; CDR2 reads SVGAGI. CDR3 in amino acids: CASSRSDNSPLHF. Written as DNA, the CDR3 is TGTGCCAGCAGTCGATCCGATAATTCACCCCTCCACTTT.